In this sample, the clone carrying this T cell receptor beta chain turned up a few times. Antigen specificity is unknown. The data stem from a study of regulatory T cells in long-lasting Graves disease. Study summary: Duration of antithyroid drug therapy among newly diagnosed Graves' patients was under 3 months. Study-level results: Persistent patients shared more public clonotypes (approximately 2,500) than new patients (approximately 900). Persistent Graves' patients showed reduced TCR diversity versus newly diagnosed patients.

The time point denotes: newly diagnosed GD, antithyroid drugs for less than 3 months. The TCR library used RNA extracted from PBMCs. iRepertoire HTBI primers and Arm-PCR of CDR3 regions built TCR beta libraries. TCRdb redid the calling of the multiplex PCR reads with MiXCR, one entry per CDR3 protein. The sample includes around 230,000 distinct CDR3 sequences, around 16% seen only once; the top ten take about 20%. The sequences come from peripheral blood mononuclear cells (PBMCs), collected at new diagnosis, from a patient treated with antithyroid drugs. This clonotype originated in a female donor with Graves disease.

In DNA form, the CDR3 reads TGTGCCTGGAATAAACAGAACTATGGCTACACCTTC. As protein: CAWNKQNYGYTF. The chain uses TRBV30 and TRBJ1-2; D not certain. The germline gives CDR1 GTSNPN, CDR2 SVGIG (reference sequence). The CDR3 extends over 12 amino acids. The V and J ends lost 4 bases and 2 bases respectively, with 8 bases between them. Drawing the rest from reference TRBV30 and TRBJ1-2, the complete variable domain is SQTIHQWPATLVQPVGSPLSLECTVEGTSNPNLYWYRQAAGRGLQLLFYSVGIGQISSEVPQNLSASRPQDRQFILSSKKLLLSDSGFYLCAWNKQNYGYTFGSGTRLTVV.